The T cell receptor beta chain described here comes from a study of blood T cells in healthy people across ages. The use of a sample-barcoded 5' primer and a J-beta primer mix characterized a second PCR of roughly 6 to 12 cycles. One entry per CDR3 protein, called by TCRdb with MiXCR from the 5' RACE reads. The data show around 1.5 million distinct CDR3 sequences, 59% seen once. There are 13 residues in the CDR3. CDR1 and CDR2 from the germline V gene are MNHEY and SVGAGI. The V gene end was trimmed by 6 bases and the J gene end by 8 bases; junction bases not matched to a gene: 7. The specimen was blood. V usage is TRBV6-5 and J usage is TRBJ2-1; 7 bases map to TRBD1. This clonotype was obtained from a man younger than 35 in good health. The CDR3 sequence: CASSPNGQDEQFF. The CDR3 DNA sequence: TGTGCCAGCAGCCCTAACGGACAGGATGAGCAGTTCTTC.